This T cell receptor (beta chain) was retrieved from a study of blood T cell repertoires in COVID-19. Across the whole study: The United States, Italy and Spain provided the acute and convalescent COVID-19 samples. T cells, B-cell-depleted T cells, or PBMCs provided the cDNA or gDNA that served as material.

V was cut by 7 bases and J by 10 bases, with 20 bases left in between. Germline values: CDR1 MNHEY, CDR2 SMNVEV (reference sequence). There are 15 residues in the CDR3. Authors' analysis steps: By means of reference gene primer amplification, nucleated cell counts were estimated. Repertoires were generated with immunoSEQ multiplex PCR, while TCRdb's copy carries only in-frame clones and drops some. V, J and clone size are taken as reported in that table, and D and trimming were inferred from the DNA itself. The sample lists about 88,000 clones; approximately 91% were seen once. V and J are TRBV27 and TRBJ1-6; D is possibly TRBD1 (6 bases). The clonotype comes from a man between 60 and 75 years old with acute or convalescent COVID-19. Sequenced material: peripheral blood. CDR3 DNA: TGTGCCAGCAAACAGGGACCCAATCAGGGATCACCCCTCCACTTT. Translated: CASKQGPNQGSPLHF.